Described below is a single TCR beta chain sequence and its context. Its matching antigen is unknown. The sample is drawn from a study of shared clonotypes between healthy human individuals. Study-level points and caveats: Sequencing depth was expected to affect clonotype sharing among donors.

An even split of each subset's genomic DNA across several immunoSEQ plates was performed. Unsorted PBMC DNA sequencing spanned ten immunoSEQ deep assay plates. Assay used: immunoSEQ multiplex PCR; TCRdb lists only in-frame clones, some missing. The table shows around 480,000 clones, with about 79% occurring only once. This CDR3 contains 16 residues. Germline V gene data show CDR1 as SNHLY and CDR2 as FYNNEI. The V end lost 2 bases, the J end lost 1 base, and 11 bases lay between the germline ends. The source material was PBMCs. The chain combines TRBV2 with TRBJ2-2, with a tentative D call TRBD2 (6 bases). The receptor's source is a woman aged 35 to 49 in good health. Some clones in this sample may be carry-over from other donors' samples. CDR3: CASSEQGTRNTGELFF. CDR3 DNA sequence: TGTGCCAGCAGTGAACAAGGGACTCGGAACACCGGGGAGCTGTTTTTT.